Each of the 10 T cell receptor beta chains below was sequenced from the same sample in a study of human T cells and chemical hapten exposure. Time point meaning: patch test 2, 6 weeks after DPC sensitization. As to treatment: therapeutic diphenylcyclopropenone sensitization with weekly scalp DPC. TCRdb ran MiXCR on the RACE reads and lists one entry per CDR3 protein. The sample has about 110,000 distinct CDR3 sequences, roughly a tenth seen once. The material was whole blood, obtained in connection with sensitization to the hapten diphenylcyclopropenone (DPC). The receptor source for this set is a woman aged 40 to 49 with alopecia areata. Some clones in this sample may be carry-over from other donors' samples.

This clonotype has more than one count but fewer than ten. The chain couples TRBV6-5 to TRBJ1-6, with D hard to call. V lost 8 bases and J 0 bases, leaving 14 bases between the germline ends. The germline V gene encodes CDR1 MNHEY and CDR2 SVGAGI. The CDR3 loop spans 16 amino acids. CDR3 amino acids: CASFKSIRSYNSPLHF. CDR3 sequence (DNA): TGTGCCAGCTTCAAAAGTATACGCTCCTATAATTCACCCCTCCACTTT.

The chain employs TRBV7-2 and TRBJ2-1, with D perhaps TRBD1 or TRBD2 (6 bases each). There are 15 residues in the CDR3. Germline assignment: CDR1 SGHTA and CDR2 FQGNSA. Between the trimmed V and J ends, which lost 3 bases and 7 bases, there was a span of 16 bases. The CDR3 coding sequence is TGTGCCAGCAGCTTGGGCGGGACAATGGGTAATGAGCAGTTCTTC. It yields the protein CASSLGGTMGNEQFF. Using reference TRBV7-2 and TRBJ2-1 for the parts outside the CDR3, the full variable domain is GAGVSQSPSNKVTEKGKDVELRCDPISGHTALYWYRQSLGQGLEFLIYFQGNSAPDKSGLPSDRFSAERTGGSVSTLTIQRTQQEDSAVYLCASSLGGTMGNEQFFGPGTRLTVL.

This clonotype was detected a few times. The chain joins TRBV7-2 to TRBJ1-5, with D possibly matching TRBD1 (5 bases). This CDR3 contains 15 residues. Germline V lookup: CDR1 SGHTA, CDR2 FQGNSA. Deletions cut 5 bases from V and 4 bases from J, with 15 bases between. For the CDR3, the DNA is TGTGCCAGCAGCATCTGGGGACCGACAAATCAGCCCCAGCATTTT. It translates to CASSIWGPTNQPQHF.

The chain employs TRBV29-1 and TRBJ2-5, with 8 bases lining up with TRBD2. With V trimmed by 1 base and J by 2 bases, 6 bases remained unmatched. This CDR3 has 15 residues. Germline V CDR1 and CDR2: SQVTM, ANQGSEA. DNA for the CDR3: TGCAGCGTTGAAGTCGGGGGGGCCATTCAAGAGACCCAGTACTTC. Encoded protein: CSVEVGGAIQETQYF.

Notes on this clonotype: The junction shows a germline mismatch at one end, possibly a read error. J is TRBJ1-1 and V is TRBV2; perhaps TRBD1 as D (5 bases). This CDR3 has 13 amino acids. Germline CDR1 SNHLY, CDR2 FYNNEI. The DNA of the CDR3 is TGTGCCAGCGGAAGGGACGGGAACACTGAAGTTTTCTTT. This gives the protein CASGRDGNTEVFF.

This clonotype has just a few counts. The rearrangement links TRBV7-9 to TRBJ2-7; D not resolved. The CDR3 consists of 16 residues. The V and J ends lost 0 bases and 0 bases respectively, with 12 bases between them. Germline CDR1 SEHNR, CDR2 FQNEAQ (reference sequence). The CDR3: CASSLAAGGSSYEQYF. CDR3 DNA sequence: TGTGCCAGCAGCTTAGCGGCAGGCGGATCCTCCTACGAGCAGTACTTC.

This clonotype was seen a few times. The V gene is TRBV5-1, the J gene TRBJ1-2; D unresolved. Germline V gene sequence: CDR1 SGHRS, CDR2 YFSETQ. The V and J ends lost 4 bases and 7 bases respectively, with 14 bases between them. The CDR3 contains 13 residues. The CDR3 nucleotides read TGCGCCAGCAGCGACCCCCGACGACCTGGCTACACCTTC. Protein sequence: CASSDPRRPGYTF.

This clonotype appeared many times. This sequence joins TRBV5-1 and TRBJ1-2; no reliable D call. The length of the CDR3 is 15 residues. Germline CDR1 and CDR2: SGHRS and YFSETQ. Trimming shortened V by 0 bases and J by 1 base, and 10 bases separated the two germline ends. Here the CDR3 reads CASSLDSGFNYGYTF. The CDR3 coding sequence is TGCGCCAGCAGCTTGGACAGCGGCTTTAACTATGGCTACACCTTC.

V and J are TRBV12-3 or TRBV12-4 and TRBJ1-1; maybe TRBD1 (6 bases). V was trimmed by 6 bases and J by 4 bases, leaving 12 bases between them. The CDR3 has 13 residues. The CDR3 coding sequence is TGTGCCAGCAGCCGATTAGGGGGCACTGAAGCTTTCTTT. Its translation: CASSRLGGTEAFF.

This clonotype appeared a few times. For the CDR3, the DNA is TGCGCCAGCAGCCCGAGTTCGAACACCGGGGAGCTGTTTTTT. Translated, it gives CASSPSSNTGELFF. V is TRBV5-1 and J is TRBJ2-2; D gene ambiguous. Trimming removed 4 bases at V and 0 bases at J, with 7 bases between. There are 14 residues in the CDR3. CDR1 SGHRS and CDR2 YFSETQ come from the germline V gene.